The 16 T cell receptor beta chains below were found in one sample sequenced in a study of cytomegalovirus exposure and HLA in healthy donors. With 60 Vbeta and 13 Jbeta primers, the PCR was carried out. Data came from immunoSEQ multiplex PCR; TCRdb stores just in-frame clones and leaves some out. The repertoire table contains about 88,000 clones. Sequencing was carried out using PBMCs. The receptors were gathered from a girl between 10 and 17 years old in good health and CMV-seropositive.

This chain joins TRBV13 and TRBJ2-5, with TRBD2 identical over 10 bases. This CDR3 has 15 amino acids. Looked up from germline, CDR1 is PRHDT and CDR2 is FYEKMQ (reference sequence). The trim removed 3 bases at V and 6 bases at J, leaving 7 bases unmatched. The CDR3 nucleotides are TGTGCCAGCAGCTTCGAAGCGGGGGGGCCCCAGACCCAGTACTTC. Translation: CASSFEAGGPQTQYF.

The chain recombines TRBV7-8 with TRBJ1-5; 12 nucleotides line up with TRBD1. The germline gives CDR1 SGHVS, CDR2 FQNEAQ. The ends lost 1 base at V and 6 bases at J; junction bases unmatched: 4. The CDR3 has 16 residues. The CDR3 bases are TGTGCCAGCAGCTTAGAAAGGGACAGGGGGCCTCAGCCCCAGCATTTT. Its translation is CASSLERDRGPQPQHF.

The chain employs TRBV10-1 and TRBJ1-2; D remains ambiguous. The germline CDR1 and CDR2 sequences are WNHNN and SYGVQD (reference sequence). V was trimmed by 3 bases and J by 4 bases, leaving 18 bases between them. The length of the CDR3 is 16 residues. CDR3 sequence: CASSDIRPWVPYGYTF. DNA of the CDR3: TGCGCCAGCAGTGATATCAGGCCCTGGGTACCCTATGGCTACACCTTC.

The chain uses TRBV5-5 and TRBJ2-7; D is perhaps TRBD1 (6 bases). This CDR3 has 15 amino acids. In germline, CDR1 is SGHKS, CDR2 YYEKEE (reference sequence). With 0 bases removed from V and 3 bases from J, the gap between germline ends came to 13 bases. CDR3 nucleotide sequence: TGTGCCAGCAGCTTGGCTGGGGGCTATTTCTACGAGCAGTACGTC. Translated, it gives CASSLAGGYFYEQYV.

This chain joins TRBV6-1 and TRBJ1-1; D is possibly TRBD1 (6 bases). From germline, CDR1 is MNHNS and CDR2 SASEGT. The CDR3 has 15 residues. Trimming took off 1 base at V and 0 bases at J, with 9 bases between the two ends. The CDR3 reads CASSEEQGLNTEAFF. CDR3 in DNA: TGTGCCAGCAGTGAAGAACAGGGCTTGAACACTGAAGCTTTCTTT.

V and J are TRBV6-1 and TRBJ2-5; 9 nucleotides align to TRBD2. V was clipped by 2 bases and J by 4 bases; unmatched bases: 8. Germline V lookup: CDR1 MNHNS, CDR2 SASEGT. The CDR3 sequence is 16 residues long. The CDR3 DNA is TGTGCCAGCAGTGAAAGGTTTAGCGGGGGAGGAGAGACCCAGTACTTC. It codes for CASSERFSGGGETQYF.

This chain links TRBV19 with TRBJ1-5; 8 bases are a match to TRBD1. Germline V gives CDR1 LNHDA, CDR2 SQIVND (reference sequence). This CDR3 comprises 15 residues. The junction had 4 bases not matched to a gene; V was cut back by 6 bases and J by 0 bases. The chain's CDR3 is CASRTGGHSNQPQHF. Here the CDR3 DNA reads TGTGCCAGTAGAACAGGGGGACATAGCAATCAGCCCCAGCATTTT.

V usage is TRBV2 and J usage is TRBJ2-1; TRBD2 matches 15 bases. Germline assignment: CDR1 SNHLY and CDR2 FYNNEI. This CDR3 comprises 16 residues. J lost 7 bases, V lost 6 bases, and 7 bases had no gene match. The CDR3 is CASRPHGTSGGNEQFF. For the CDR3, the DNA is TGTGCCAGCAGACCCCACGGGACTAGCGGGGGGAATGAGCAGTTCTTC.

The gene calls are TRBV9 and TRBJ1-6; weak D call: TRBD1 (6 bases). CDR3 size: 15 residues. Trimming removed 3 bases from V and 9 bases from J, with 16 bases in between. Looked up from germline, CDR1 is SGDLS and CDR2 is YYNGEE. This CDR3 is CASSATAGDPSPLHF. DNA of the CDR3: TGTGCCAGCAGCGCGACCGCAGGGGATCCTTCACCCCTCCACTTT.

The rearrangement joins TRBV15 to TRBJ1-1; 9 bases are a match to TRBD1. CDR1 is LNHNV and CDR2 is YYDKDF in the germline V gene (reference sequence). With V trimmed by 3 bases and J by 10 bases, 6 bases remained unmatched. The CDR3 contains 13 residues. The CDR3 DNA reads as TGTGCCACCAGCAGCCTACAGGGGGCTACAGCTTTCTTT. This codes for CATSSLQGATAFF.

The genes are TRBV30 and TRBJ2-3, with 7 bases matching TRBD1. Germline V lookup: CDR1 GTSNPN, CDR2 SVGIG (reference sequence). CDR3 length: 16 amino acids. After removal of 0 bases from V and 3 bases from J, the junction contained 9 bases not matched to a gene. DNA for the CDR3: TGTGCCTGGAGTGTGACAACCAGACAGGGTACAGATACGCAGTATTTT. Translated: CAWSVTTRQGTDTQYF. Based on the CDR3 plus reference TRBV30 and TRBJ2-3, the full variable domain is SQTIHQWPATLVQPVGSPLSLECTVEGTSNPNLYWYRQAAGRGLQLLFYSVGIGQISSEVPQNLSASRPQDRQFILSSKKLLLSDSGFYLCAWSVTTRQGTDTQYFGPGTRLTVL.

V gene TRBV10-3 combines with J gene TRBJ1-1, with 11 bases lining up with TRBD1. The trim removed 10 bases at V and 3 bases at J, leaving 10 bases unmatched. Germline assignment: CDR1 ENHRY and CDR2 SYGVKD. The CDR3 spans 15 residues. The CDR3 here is CATKTGTGGYTEAFF. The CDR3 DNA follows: TGTGCCACCAAGACGGGGACAGGGGGGTACACTGAAGCTTTCTTT.

The DNA for the CDR3 is TGTGCCAGCAGAGCCCGGACAGGGAGCTCCTATAATTCACCCCTCCACTTT. This gives the protein CASRARTGSSYNSPLHF. V and J are TRBV27 and TRBJ1-6, with TRBD1 matching over 8 bases. J was trimmed by 0 bases and V by 6 bases; bases with no gene match: 7. Germline V gene data show CDR1 as MNHEY and CDR2 as SMNVEV (reference sequence). The CDR3 contains 17 residues.

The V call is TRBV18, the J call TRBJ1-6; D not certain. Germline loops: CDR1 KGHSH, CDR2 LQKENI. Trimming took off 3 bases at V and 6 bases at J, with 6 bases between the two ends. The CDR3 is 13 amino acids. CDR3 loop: CASSPRGNSPLHF. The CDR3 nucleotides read TGTGCCAGCTCACCCCGGGGTAATTCACCCCTCCACTTT.

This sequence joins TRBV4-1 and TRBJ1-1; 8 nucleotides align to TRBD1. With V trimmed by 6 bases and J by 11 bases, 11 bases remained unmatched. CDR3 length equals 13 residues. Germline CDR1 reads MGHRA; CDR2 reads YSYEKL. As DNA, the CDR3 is TGCGCCAGCAGACCGACAGGGGAAATTTATGCTTTCTTT. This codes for CASRPTGEIYAFF.

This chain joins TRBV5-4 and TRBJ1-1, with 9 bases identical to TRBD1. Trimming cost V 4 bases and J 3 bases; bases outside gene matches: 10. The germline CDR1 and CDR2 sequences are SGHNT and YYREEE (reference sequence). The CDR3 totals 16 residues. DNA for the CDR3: TGTGCCAGCAGCCCAAACCGGGACAGGGAGGACACTGAAGCTTTCTTT. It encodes CASSPNRDREDTEAFF.